The T cell receptor (beta chain) described here comes from a study of shared clonotypes between healthy human individuals. Overall study results and limits: It was observed that 4% to 6% of naive CD4 clonotypes were shared across a few donors.

Germline V CDR1 and CDR2: GTSNPN, SVGIG (reference sequence). The CDR3 is made up of 13 amino acids. The V end lost 0 bases, the J end lost 6 bases, and 10 bases lay between the germline ends. Sorted-subset replicate PCR reactions were performed with 200 ng DNA, corresponding to about 32,000 T cell genomes. Produced via immunoSEQ multiplex PCR; TCRdb's table is partial and in-frame only. The sample records 2 million to 2.5 million clones, approximately 94% being singletons. This clone was recorded once. Antigen specificity is unknown. Investigators divided CD4+ cells into CD45RA+ naive and CD45RA-negative memory subsets.

V gene TRBV30 combines with J gene TRBJ2-3, with D possibly matching TRBD2 (6 bases). This receptor was identified in a man aged 18 to 29 in good health. Sample: naive CD4+ T cells sorted from blood. Subset described: CD45RA+ positively selected. The CDR3 loop is CAWSVRGRDTQYF. The DNA of the CDR3 is TGTGCCTGGAGTGTACGTGGGAGGGATACGCAGTATTTT.